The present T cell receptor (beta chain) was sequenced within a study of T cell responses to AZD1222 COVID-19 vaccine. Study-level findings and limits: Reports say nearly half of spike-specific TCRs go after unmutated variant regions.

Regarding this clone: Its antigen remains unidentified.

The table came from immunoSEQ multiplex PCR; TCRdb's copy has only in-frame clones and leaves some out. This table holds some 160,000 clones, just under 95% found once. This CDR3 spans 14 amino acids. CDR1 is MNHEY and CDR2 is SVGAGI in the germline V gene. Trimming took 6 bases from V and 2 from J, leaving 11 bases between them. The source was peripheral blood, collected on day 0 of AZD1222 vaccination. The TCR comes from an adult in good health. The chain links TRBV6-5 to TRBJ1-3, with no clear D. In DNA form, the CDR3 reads TGTGCCAGCAGCAGCTTCGGCACTGGAAACACCATATATTTT. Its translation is CASSSFGTGNTIYF.